This TCR beta chain was sequenced for a study of OX40 agonist ivuxolimab in advanced cancers. Study background: Of the participants, approximately 44% had some prior anti-PD-1, anti-PD-L1 or anti-CTLA-4 therapy, which was allowed. Study-wide points: The specificity for antigen of the expanded peripheral T cells was not determined. Within 6 weeks, CD4+ and CD8+ blood T cells expanded clonally at 0.1 to 3.0 mg/kg.

Samples of blood were obtained at baseline, on cycle 4 day 1, and on cycle 7 day 1. As to this clone: Its specificity is unknown.

Assay used: immunoSEQ multiplex PCR; TCRdb lists only in-frame clones, some missing. The sample includes some 60,000 clones, approximately 86% of them seen just once. The V end lost 2 bases, the J end lost 6 bases, and 7 bases lay between the germline ends. The V gene's germline CDR1 is KGHSH and CDR2 LQKENI. This CDR3 spans 12 amino acids. The genes are TRBV18 and TRBJ1-1; weak D call: TRBD1 (5 bases). The sample was CD4+ or CD8+ T cells sorted from blood, taken in a trial of the OX40 agonist ivuxolimab. This TCR was recovered from an adult with an advanced solid tumor such as melanoma, head and neck, liver or kidney cancer. The CDR3 protein is CASSPGGSEAFF. CDR3 nucleotide sequence: TGTGCCAGCTCACCAGGGGGGTCTGAAGCTTTCTTT. Complete variable domain (other parts from reference TRBV18 and TRBJ1-1): NAGVMQNPRHLVRRRGQEARLRCSPMKGHSHVYWYRQLPEEGLKFMVYLQKENIIDESGMPKERFSAEFPKEGPSILRIQQVVRGDSAAYFCASSPGGSEAFFGQGTRLTVV.